These 26 T cell receptor beta chains were all obtained from the same sample, sequenced in a study of OX40 agonist ivuxolimab in advanced cancers. TCRdb keeps only in-frame clones here, not all; method: immunoSEQ multiplex PCR. The sample contains about 77,000 clones, around 86% of which appear only once. The specimen was CD4+ or CD8+ T cells sorted from blood, collected in a trial of the OX40 agonist ivuxolimab. Receptors originate from an adult with an advanced solid tumor such as melanoma, head and neck, liver or kidney cancer.

This clone has just one count. The chain combines TRBV5-1 with TRBJ2-5; TRBD1 is a possible D gene (5 bases). The germline CDR1 and CDR2 sequences are SGHRS and YFSETQ. V lost 0 bases and J 5 bases, leaving 11 bases between the germline ends. The CDR3 is 14 residues long. The CDR3 DNA sequence: TGCGCCAGCAGCTTGGTGGCAGGGCGGGAGACCCAGTACTTC. It translates to CASSLVAGRETQYF.

Concerning this clone itself: Mismatch with germline at one junction end may stem from a read error. The chain is built from TRBV7-4 and TRBJ1-5, with D tentatively TRBD1 (6 bases). Germline CDR1 SGHVT, CDR2 SQSDAQ. This CDR3 has 21 amino acids. CDR3 nucleotide sequence: TGTGCCGGCAGCTTACCGCCGCCAGACAGGACGGGGATCTATAGCAATCAGCCCCAGCATTTT. This gives the protein CAGSLPPPDRTGIYSNQPQHF.

The CDR3 reads CASPTYRGEDANTEAFF. In DNA, the CDR3 is TGTGCCAGTCCTACTTACAGGGGAGAAGATGCGAACACTGAAGCTTTCTTT. This chain joins TRBV9 and TRBJ1-1, with TRBD1 identical over 7 bases. V lost 8 bases to trimming and J lost 1 base; unmatched junction nucleotides: 17. The germline CDR1 and CDR2 sequences are SGDLS and YYNGEE. The CDR3 has 17 residues.

V and J are TRBV29-1 and TRBJ2-7; perhaps TRBD1 as D (5 bases). V was cut by 3 bases and J by 5 bases, with 11 bases left in between. CDR3 length: 12 residues. Germline V lookup: CDR1 SQVTM, CDR2 ANQGSEA. The CDR3 nucleotides are TGCAGCGTTGATCGGCAGGGTAACGAGCAGTACTTC. This sequence encodes CSVDRQGNEQYF.

This chain connects TRBV10-3 to TRBJ2-2; 10 nucleotides agree with TRBD2. Trimming at V came to 4 bases and at J to 4 bases, leaving 9 bases not matched to a gene. This CDR3 has 17 amino acids. Germline CDR1 reads ENHRY; CDR2 reads SYGVKD. CDR3 sequence (DNA): TGTGCCATCAGTGGTGGGAGCGGGGGGGTACTCACCGGGGAGCTGTTTTTT. The encoded protein is CAISGGSGGVLTGELFF.

This rearrangement joins TRBV9 to TRBJ2-1, with 7 bases lining up with TRBD2. Germline CDR1 is SGDLS and CDR2 is YYNGEE. Trimming cost V 4 bases and J 0 bases; bases outside gene matches: 7. This CDR3 is built from 16 residues. For the CDR3, the DNA is TGTGCCAGCAGCTCACTAAGCGGGGCCTCCTACAATGAGCAGTTCTTC. Protein product: CASSSLSGASYNEQFF.

The chain has TRBV4-3 and TRBJ2-7, with 7 bases lining up with TRBD1. Germline trimming cut 0 bases from V and 0 bases from J; bases unmatched to any gene: 11. The CDR3 consists of 18 residues. CDR1 LGHNA and CDR2 YSLEER come from the germline V gene. The CDR3 reads CASSQDSPQTGSSYEQYF. Written as DNA, the CDR3 is TGCGCCAGCAGCCAAGACTCACCCCAGACAGGGAGCTCCTACGAGCAGTACTTC.

The chain recombines TRBV7-2 with TRBJ2-7; D is undetermined. The CDR3 totals 12 residues. Germline V gives CDR1 SGHTA, CDR2 FQGNSA. V was shortened by 4 bases and J by 3 bases, with 7 bases between the two germline ends. The CDR3 nucleotides are TGTGCCAGCAGCTCCCAAGGCTACGAGCAGTACTTC. Encoded protein: CASSSQGYEQYF.

The chain links TRBV2 to TRBJ1-4; 7 nucleotides agree with TRBD1. Trimming at V came to 4 bases and at J to 6 bases, leaving 8 bases not matched to a gene. CDR1 and CDR2 from the germline V gene are SNHLY and FYNNEI. The CDR3 has 15 amino acids. CDR3 sequence: CASSAGTALYEKLFF. Written as DNA, the CDR3 is TGTGCCAGCAGTGCCGGGACAGCCCTCTATGAAAAACTGTTTTTT.

This clone was seen just once. The J gene is TRBJ2-7, the V gene TRBV19, with D tentatively TRBD1 (6 bases). V was trimmed by 6 bases and J by 2 bases, leaving 14 bases between them. Germline V lookup: CDR1 LNHDA, CDR2 SQIVND (reference sequence). CDR3 size: 14 residues. The CDR3 DNA sequence: TGTGCCAGTAGGAAGGGGGATGAAACCTACGAGCAGTACTTC. Protein: CASRKGDETYEQYF.

V usage is TRBV7-2 and J usage is TRBJ1-2; D might be TRBD1 (5 bases). Germline V gene data show CDR1 as SGHTA and CDR2 as FQGNSA. V dropped 5 bases and J dropped 0 bases, with 13 bases sitting between them. The CDR3 runs to 15 residues. The CDR3 sequence: CASSRAGRANYGYTF. CDR3 nucleotide sequence: TGTGCCAGCAGCAGAGCAGGGAGGGCTAACTATGGCTACACCTTC. The full variable domain, rest sourced from reference TRBV7-2 and TRBJ1-2, is GAGVSQSPSNKVTEKGKDVELRCDPISGHTALYWYRQSLGQGLEFLIYFQGNSAPDKSGLPSDRFSAERTGGSVSTLTIQRTQQEDSAVYLCASSRAGRANYGYTFGSGTRLTVV.

The rearrangement uses TRBV7-6 and TRBJ2-2; TRBD2 matches at 11 bases. The CDR3 is made up of 18 amino acids. Losses at the gene ends were 2 bases for V and 5 bases for J; bases not matched to a gene: 10. Germline V gives CDR1 SGHVS, CDR2 FNYEAQ. In nucleotides, the CDR3 is TGTGCCAGCAGCTTAAGGCTAGCGGGGGGCCTTAGGACCGGGGAGCTGTTTTTT. It translates to CASSLRLAGGLRTGELFF. The full variable domain, its missing parts supplied by reference TRBV7-6 and TRBJ2-2, is GAGVSQSPRYKVTKRGQDVALRCDPISGHVSLYWYRQALGQGPEFLTYFNYEAQQDKSGLPNDRFSAERPEGSISTLTIQRTEQRDSAMYRCASSLRLAGGLRTGELFFGEGSRLTVL.

The gene calls are TRBV5-1 and TRBJ1-2; D not certain. The CDR3 is made up of 13 amino acids. V was trimmed by 7 bases and J by 4 bases, leaving 14 bases between them. Germline V gives CDR1 SGHRS, CDR2 YFSETQ. The CDR3 loop reads CASAQDGSYGYTF. CDR3 nucleotides: TGCGCCAGCGCTCAAGATGGTAGCTATGGCTACACCTTC. The full variable domain, completed using reference TRBV5-1 and TRBJ1-2, is KAGVTQTPRYLIKTRGQQVTLSCSPISGHRSVSWYQQTPGQGLQFLFEYFSETQRNKGNFPGRFSGRQFSNSRSEMNVSTLELGDSALYLCASAQDGSYGYTFGSGTRLTVV.

This chain uses TRBV11-2 with TRBJ2-7; D uncertain. The CDR3 extends over 12 amino acids. V was pared by 0 bases and J by 3 bases, with 3 bases between. Germline V lookup: CDR1 SGHAT, CDR2 FQNNGV. The CDR3 sequence is CASSLDRYEQYF. The CDR3, as DNA: TGTGCCAGCAGCTTAGATCGCTACGAGCAGTACTTC.

The V call is TRBV7-2, the J call TRBJ1-1; 12 bases map to TRBD1. The J segment lost 7 bases and the V segment lost 4 bases, leaving 7 bases of the junction unmatched. The CDR3 covers 15 residues. CDR1 SGHTA and CDR2 FQGNSA come from the germline V gene. This chain's CDR3 is CASSWGQGASGEAFF. CDR3 coding DNA: TGTGCCAGCAGCTGGGGACAGGGGGCTAGTGGTGAAGCTTTCTTT.

CDR3 in DNA: TGTGCCAGCAGCTTATTGGTCCGCATGAACACTGAAGCTTTCTTT. Translating it yields CASSLLVRMNTEAFF. The chain couples TRBV13 to TRBJ1-1; D ambiguous. Germline V lookup: CDR1 PRHDT, CDR2 FYEKMQ (reference sequence). Deletions cut 2 bases from V and 0 bases from J, with 10 bases between. The CDR3 covers 15 residues.

J is TRBJ2-7 and V is TRBV19; TRBD2 matches 8 bases. The junction had 7 bases not matched to a gene; V was cut back by 6 bases and J by 0 bases. Germline CDR1 and CDR2: LNHDA and SQIVND (reference sequence). The CDR3 is 15 amino acids. The CDR3 spells CASRSGRGGSYEQYF. The CDR3 DNA reads as TGTGCCAGTAGATCCGGGAGGGGCGGCTCCTACGAGCAGTACTTC. Variable domain in full (rest from reference TRBV19 and TRBJ2-7): DGGITQSPKYLFRKEGQNVTLSCEQNLNHDAMYWYRQDPGQGLRLIYYSQIVNDFQKGDIAEGYSVSREKKESFPLTVTSAQKNPTAFYLCASRSGRGGSYEQYFGPGTRLTVT.

This chain joins TRBV11-2 and TRBJ2-3, with D maybe TRBD2 (6 bases). Trimming took off 4 bases at V and 4 bases at J, with 15 bases between the two ends. Germline CDR1 is SGHAT and CDR2 is FQNNGV. This CDR3 is 15 amino acids long. This CDR3 is CASSSTGVGSDTQYF. The CDR3 DNA reads as TGTGCCAGCAGCTCGACGGGGGTGGGGTCAGATACGCAGTATTTT.

V and J are TRBV10-3 and TRBJ1-1; D unclear. Trimming left V 10 bases short and J 1 base short, with 7 bases between. From germline, CDR1 is ENHRY and CDR2 SYGVKD. The CDR3 runs to 11 residues. The DNA of the CDR3 is TGTGCCACGGGAACGAACACTGAAGCTTTCTTT. Its protein product is CATGTNTEAFF.

The rearrangement links TRBV19 to TRBJ2-7; maybe TRBD2 (5 bases). The CDR3 loop spans 14 amino acids. V gave up 3 bases and J gave up 5 bases, with 14 bases separating them. Germline V lookup: CDR1 LNHDA, CDR2 SQIVND (reference sequence). The chain's CDR3 is CASSMSTSGDEQYF. The CDR3, as DNA: TGTGCCAGTAGTATGTCCACTAGTGGGGACGAGCAGTACTTC.

V gene TRBV27 combines with J gene TRBJ1-4; the D is unclear. This CDR3 is built from 14 residues. Trimming shortened V by 6 bases and J by 7 bases, and 15 bases separated the two germline ends. Germline V gives CDR1 MNHEY, CDR2 SMNVEV (reference sequence). The CDR3 sequence is CASRGRLGSEKLFF. CDR3 DNA sequence: TGTGCCAGCAGGGGTAGACTAGGATCTGAAAAACTGTTTTTT.

This sequence joins TRBV5-1 and TRBJ1-4; D not certain. CDR1 is SGHRS, CDR2 YFSETQ, per germline. This CDR3 contains 13 residues. V lost 0 bases, J lost 7 bases, and 7 bases lay in between. The CDR3 region is CASSLGHGEKLFF. For the CDR3, the DNA is TGCGCCAGCAGCTTGGGACACGGTGAAAAACTGTTTTTT.

This CDR3 is CAISALGVEQYF. DNA of the CDR3: TGTGCCATCAGTGCCCTTGGGGTGGAGCAGTACTTC. V usage is TRBV10-3 and J usage is TRBJ2-7; no reliable D call. V was clipped by 4 bases and J by 7 bases, with 11 bases between them. The CDR3 has 12 amino acids. CDR1 ENHRY and CDR2 SYGVKD come from the germline V gene.

The rearrangement links TRBV7-2 to TRBJ1-3, with no clear D. V was cut by 1 base and J by 0 bases, with 10 bases left in between. In germline, CDR1 is SGHTA, CDR2 FQGNSA. The CDR3 length is 16 residues. CDR3 DNA sequence: TGTGCCAGCAGCTTAGTCGTCAGCAACTCTGGAAACACCATATATTTT. Encoded protein: CASSLVVSNSGNTIYF.

This clone occurred once. The CDR3 reads CASSAQGYGYTF. The CDR3 DNA follows: TGTGCCAGCAGCGCCCAGGGGTATGGCTACACCTTC. The V call is TRBV9, the J call TRBJ1-2, with D perhaps TRBD1 (6 bases). This CDR3 comprises 12 residues. CDR1 and CDR2 from the germline V gene are SGDLS and YYNGEE. Deletions cut 3 bases from V and 5 bases from J, with 8 bases between.

The V and J genes are TRBV12-5 and TRBJ1-2; D remains unclear. The germline CDR1 and CDR2 sequences are LGHNT and FRNRAP. V shed 0 bases and J shed 4 bases, with 12 bases lying between them. The CDR3 contains 15 residues. CDR3 sequence: CASGLVQRRLYGYTF. The DNA of the CDR3 is TGTGCTAGTGGTTTGGTACAAAGGAGACTCTATGGCTACACCTTC. Supplemented by reference TRBV12-5 and TRBJ1-2, the full variable domain reads DARVTQTPRHKVTEMGQEVTMRCQPILGHNTVFWYRQTMMQGLELLAYFRNRAPLDDSGMPKDRFSAEMPDATLATLKIQPSEPRDSAVYFCASGLVQRRLYGYTFGSGTRLTVV.